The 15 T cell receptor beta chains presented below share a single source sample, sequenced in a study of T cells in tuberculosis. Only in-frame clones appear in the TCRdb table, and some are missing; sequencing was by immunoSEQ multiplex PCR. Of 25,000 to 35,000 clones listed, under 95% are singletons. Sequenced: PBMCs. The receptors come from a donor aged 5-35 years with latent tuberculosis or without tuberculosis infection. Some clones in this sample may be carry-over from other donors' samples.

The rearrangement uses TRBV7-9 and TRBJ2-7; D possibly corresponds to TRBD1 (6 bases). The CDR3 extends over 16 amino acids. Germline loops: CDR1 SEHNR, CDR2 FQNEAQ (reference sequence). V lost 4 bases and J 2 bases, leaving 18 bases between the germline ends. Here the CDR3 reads CASSSEIGGPTYEQYF. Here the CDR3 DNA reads TGTGCCAGCAGCTCCGAGATAGGGGGTCCTACCTACGAGCAGTACTTC.

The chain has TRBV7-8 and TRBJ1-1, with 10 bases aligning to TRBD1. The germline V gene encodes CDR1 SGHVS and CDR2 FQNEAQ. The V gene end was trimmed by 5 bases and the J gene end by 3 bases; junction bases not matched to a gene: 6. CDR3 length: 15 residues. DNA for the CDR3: TGTGCCAGCAGCGCCCGGACAGGGGGGGACACTGAAGCTTTCTTT. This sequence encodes CASSARTGGDTEAFF.

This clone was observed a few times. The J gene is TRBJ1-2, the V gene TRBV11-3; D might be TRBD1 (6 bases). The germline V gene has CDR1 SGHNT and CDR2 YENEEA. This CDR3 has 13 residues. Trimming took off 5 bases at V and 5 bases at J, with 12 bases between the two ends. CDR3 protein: CASSREGGYGYTF. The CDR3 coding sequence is TGTGCCAGCAGCCGAGAAGGGGGTTATGGCTACACCTTC. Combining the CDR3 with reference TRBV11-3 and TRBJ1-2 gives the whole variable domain EAGVVQSPRYKIIEKKQPVAFWCNPISGHNTLYWYLQNLGQGPELLIRYENEEAVDDSQLPKDRFSAERLKGVDSTLKIQPAELGDSAVYLCASSREGGYGYTFGSGTRLTVV.

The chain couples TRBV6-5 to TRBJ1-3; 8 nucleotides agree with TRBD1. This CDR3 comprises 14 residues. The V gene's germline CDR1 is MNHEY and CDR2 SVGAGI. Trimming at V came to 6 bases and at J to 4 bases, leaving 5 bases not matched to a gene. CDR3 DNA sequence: TGTGCCAGCAGCCGTGGACAGGGAGGAAACACCATATATTTT. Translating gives CASSRGQGGNTIYF.

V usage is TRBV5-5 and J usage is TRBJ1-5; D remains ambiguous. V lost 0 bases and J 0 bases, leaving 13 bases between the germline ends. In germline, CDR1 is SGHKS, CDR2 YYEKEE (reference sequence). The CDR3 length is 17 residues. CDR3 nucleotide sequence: TGTGCCAGCAGCTTGGATCCGGCCTCGGGTAGCAATCAGCCCCAGCATTTT. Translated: CASSLDPASGSNQPQHF. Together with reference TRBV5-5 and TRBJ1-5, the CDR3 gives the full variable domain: DAGVTQSPTHLIKTRGQQVTLRCSPISGHKSVSWYQQVLGQGPQFIFQYYEKEERGRGNFPDRFSARQFPNYSSELNVNALLLGDSALYLCASSLDPASGSNQPQHFGDGTRLSIL.

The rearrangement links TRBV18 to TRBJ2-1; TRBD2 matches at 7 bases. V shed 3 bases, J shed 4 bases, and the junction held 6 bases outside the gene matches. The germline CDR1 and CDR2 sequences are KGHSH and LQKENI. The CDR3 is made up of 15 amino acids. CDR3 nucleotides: TGTGCCAGCTCACCCGGCGGGGGTTCGTACAATGAGCAGTTCTTC. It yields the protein CASSPGGGSYNEQFF.

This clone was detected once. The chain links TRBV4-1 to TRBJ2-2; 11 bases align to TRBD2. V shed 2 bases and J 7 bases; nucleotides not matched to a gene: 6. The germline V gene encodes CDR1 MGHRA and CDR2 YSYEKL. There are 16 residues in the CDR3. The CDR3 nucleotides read TGCGCCAGCAGCCAATCGATAGCGGGGGGGTACGGGGAGCTGTTTTTT. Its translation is CASSQSIAGGYGELFF.

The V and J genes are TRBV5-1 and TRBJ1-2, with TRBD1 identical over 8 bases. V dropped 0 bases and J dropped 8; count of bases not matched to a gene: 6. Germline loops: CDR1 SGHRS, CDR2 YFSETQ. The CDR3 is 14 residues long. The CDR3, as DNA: TGCGCCAGCAGCTTGGGGCAGGGGGCCGGAGGCTACACCTTC. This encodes CASSLGQGAGGYTF.

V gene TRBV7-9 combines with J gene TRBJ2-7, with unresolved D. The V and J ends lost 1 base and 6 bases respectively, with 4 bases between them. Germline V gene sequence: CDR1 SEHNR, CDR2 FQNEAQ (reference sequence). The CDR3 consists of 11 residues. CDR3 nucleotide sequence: TGTGCCAGCAGCTTAGTATCCGAGCAGTACTTC. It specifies CASSLVSEQYF.

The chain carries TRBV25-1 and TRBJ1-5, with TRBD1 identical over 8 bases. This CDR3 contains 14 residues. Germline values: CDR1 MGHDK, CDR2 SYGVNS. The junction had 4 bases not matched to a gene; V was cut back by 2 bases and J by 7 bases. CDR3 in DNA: TGTGCCAGCAGTGAAGGACAGGGAGGGCAGCCCCAGCATTTT. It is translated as CASSEGQGGQPQHF.

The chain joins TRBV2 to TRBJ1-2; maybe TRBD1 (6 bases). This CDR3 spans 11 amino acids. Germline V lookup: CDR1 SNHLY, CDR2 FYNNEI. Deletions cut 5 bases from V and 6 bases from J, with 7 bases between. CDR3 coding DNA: TGTGCCAGCAGTAGGGGGAATGGCTACACCTTC. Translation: CASSRGNGYTF.

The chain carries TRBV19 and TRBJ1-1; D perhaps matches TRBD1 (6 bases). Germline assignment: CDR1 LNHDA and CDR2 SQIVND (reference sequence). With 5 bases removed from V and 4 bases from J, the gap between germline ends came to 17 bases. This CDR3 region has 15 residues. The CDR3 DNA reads TGTGCCAGTAGTGCTAGGACAGCTTTGCGCACTGAAGCTTTCTTT. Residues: CASSARTALRTEAFF.

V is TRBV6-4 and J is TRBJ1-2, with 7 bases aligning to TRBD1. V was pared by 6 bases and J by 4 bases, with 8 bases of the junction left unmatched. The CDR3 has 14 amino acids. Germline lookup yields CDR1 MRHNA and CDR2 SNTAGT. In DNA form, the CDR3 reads TGTGCCAGCAGCCAACAGGGGCTCGGCTATGGCTACACCTTC. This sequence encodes CASSQQGLGYGYTF.

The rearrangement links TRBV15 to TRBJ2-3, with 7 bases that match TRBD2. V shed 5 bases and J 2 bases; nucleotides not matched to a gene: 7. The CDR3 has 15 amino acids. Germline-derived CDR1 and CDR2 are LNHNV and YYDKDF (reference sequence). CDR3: CATSVLAEITDTQYF. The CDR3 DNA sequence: TGTGCCACCAGCGTTCTAGCGGAAATCACAGATACGCAGTATTTT.

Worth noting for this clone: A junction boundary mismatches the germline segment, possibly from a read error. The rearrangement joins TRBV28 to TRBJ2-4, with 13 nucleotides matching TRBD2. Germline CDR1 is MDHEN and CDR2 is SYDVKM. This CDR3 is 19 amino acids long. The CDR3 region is CASSPGPIGTSGARNIQYF. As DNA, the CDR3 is TGTGCCAGCAGCCCGGGACCAATCGGGACTAGCGGGGCCAGAAACATTCAGTACTTC.